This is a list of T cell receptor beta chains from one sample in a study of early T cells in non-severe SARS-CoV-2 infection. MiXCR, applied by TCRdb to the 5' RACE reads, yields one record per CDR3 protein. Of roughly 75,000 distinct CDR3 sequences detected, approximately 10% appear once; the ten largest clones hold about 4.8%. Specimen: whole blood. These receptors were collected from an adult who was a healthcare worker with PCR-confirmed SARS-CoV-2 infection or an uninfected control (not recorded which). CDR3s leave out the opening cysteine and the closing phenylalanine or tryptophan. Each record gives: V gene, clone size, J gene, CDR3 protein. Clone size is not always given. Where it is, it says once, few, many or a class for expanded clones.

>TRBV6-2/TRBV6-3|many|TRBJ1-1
ASTPLHVNTEAF
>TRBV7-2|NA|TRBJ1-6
ASSRGGGQSSPLH
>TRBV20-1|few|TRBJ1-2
SARGRTYGYT
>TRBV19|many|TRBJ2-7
ASSIGVLTYEQY
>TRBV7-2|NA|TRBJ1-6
ASSRTGGNSPLH
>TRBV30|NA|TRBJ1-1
AWSVPAAMNTEAF
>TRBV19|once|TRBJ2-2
ASSPLGSTGELF
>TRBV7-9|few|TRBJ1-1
ASSFAGANTEAF
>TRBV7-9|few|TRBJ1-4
ASSLVEREKLF
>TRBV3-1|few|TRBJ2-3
ASSREGNRHTQY
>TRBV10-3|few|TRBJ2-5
AISPGQGGREETQY
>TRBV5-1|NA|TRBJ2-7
ASSSRSSYEQY
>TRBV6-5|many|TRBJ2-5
ASSPGTGPETQY
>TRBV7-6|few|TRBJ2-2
ASSLLRNTGELF
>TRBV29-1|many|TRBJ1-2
SVSPTEDDYGYT
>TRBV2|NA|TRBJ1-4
ASKRTGNNEKLF
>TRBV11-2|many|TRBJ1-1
ASSLAGVPNTEAF
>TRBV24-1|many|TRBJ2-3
ATSEGDRAADTQY